What follows are 20 T cell receptor beta chains derived from one specimen sequenced in a study of cytomegalovirus exposure and HLA in healthy donors. It was with 60 Vbeta and 13 Jbeta primers that the PCR ran. Assay: immunoSEQ multiplex PCR; the TCRdb copy retains only in-frame clones and omits some. Here the sample spans some 87,000 clones, 79% being singletons. Material for sequencing was PBMCs. Receptor source: a woman aged 40 to 50 in good health and CMV-seropositive.

The chain uses TRBV25-1 and TRBJ2-1; TRBD2 matches 8 bases. Per the germline V gene, CDR1 is MGHDK and CDR2 is SYGVNS. This CDR3 is built from 15 residues. Trimming took 2 bases from V and 4 from J; bases not matched to a gene: 4. The CDR3 DNA sequence: TGTGCCAGCAGTGAACCGGGACTAGGATACAATGAGCAGTTCTTC. The encoded protein is CASSEPGLGYNEQFF. The variable domain in full, with the rest retrieved from reference TRBV25-1 and TRBJ2-1, is EADIYQTPRYLVIGTGKKITLECSQTMGHDKMYWYQQDPGMELHLIHYSYGVNSTEKGDLSSESTVSRIRTEHFPLTLESARPSHTSQYLCASSEPGLGYNEQFFGPGTRLTVL.

The rearrangement joins TRBV29-1 to TRBJ2-4, with 7 positions matching TRBD2. J gave up 0 bases and V 4 bases, and 6 bases lay outside the gene matches. CDR1 and CDR2 (germline): SQVTM, ANQGSEA. CDR3 length equals 15 residues. The CDR3 nucleotides read TGCAGCGTTGTTGTGGGAGGGCTAGCCAAAAACATTCAGTACTTC. Its translation: CSVVVGGLAKNIQYF.

The chain carries TRBV6-5 and TRBJ1-4; D not certain. Deletions cut 0 bases from V and 5 bases from J, with 13 bases between. The length of the CDR3 is 16 residues. The germline V gene has CDR1 MNHEY and CDR2 SVGAGI. Here the CDR3 DNA reads TGTGCCAGCAGTTACTCGATAGAGCAAAAAAATGAAAAACTGTTTTTT. Its translation: CASSYSIEQKNEKLFF.

V and J are TRBV6-5 and TRBJ2-5; a possible D gene is TRBD1 (5 bases). The length of the CDR3 is 15 residues. Germline V CDR1 and CDR2: MNHEY, SVGAGI. The V end was cut by 6 bases, the J end by 5 bases, with 19 bases between. For the CDR3, the DNA is TGTGCCAGCAGACTCAGGGCCTCACCGTCGGAGACCCAGTACTTC. This gives the protein CASRLRASPSETQYF.

V gene TRBV5-1 combines with J gene TRBJ2-5, with D perhaps TRBD1 (5 bases). CDR1 and CDR2 from the germline V gene are SGHRS and YFSETQ. The CDR3 is 15 residues long. V lost 2 bases, J lost 5 bases, and 16 bases lay in between. As DNA, the CDR3 is TGCGCCAGCAGCTTCCCGGCCAGGGCGGTGGAGACCCAGTACTTC. Residues: CASSFPARAVETQYF.

This rearrangement joins TRBV5-1 to TRBJ1-2, with TRBD1 identical over 8 bases. Looked up from germline, CDR1 is SGHRS and CDR2 is YFSETQ. V lost 5 bases, J lost 4 bases, and 7 bases stayed unmatched. There are 14 residues in the CDR3. CDR3: CASSLTGESYGYTF. The CDR3 DNA sequence: TGCGCCAGCAGTCTGACAGGGGAAAGCTATGGCTACACCTTC.

The rearrangement joins TRBV7-9 to TRBJ1-5, with D uncertain. V was pared by 1 base and J by 0 bases, with 10 bases between. Germline V gives CDR1 SEHNR, CDR2 FQNEAQ (reference sequence). CDR3 length: 16 amino acids. DNA for the CDR3: TGTGCCAGCAGCTTAGGTTCAGCGAATAGCAATCAGCCCCAGCATTTT. It encodes CASSLGSANSNQPQHF.

This chain connects TRBV10-3 to TRBJ2-7; 8 nucleotides agree with TRBD1. Looked up from germline, CDR1 is ENHRY and CDR2 is SYGVKD. The V gene end was trimmed by 3 bases and the J gene end by 1 base; junction bases not matched to a gene: 2. This CDR3 spans 14 amino acids. CDR3 nucleotide sequence: TGTGCCATCAGTGATGACAGGGGTTCCTACGAGCAGTACTTC. Encoded protein: CAISDDRGSYEQYF.

V usage is TRBV11-3 and J usage is TRBJ2-7, with 13 nucleotides matching TRBD2. Germline assignment: CDR1 SGHNT and CDR2 YENEEA. J was trimmed by 6 bases and V by 5 bases; bases with no gene match: 7. This CDR3 contains 15 residues. CDR3 amino acids: CASSPGLAGVGEQYF. The CDR3 nucleotides read TGTGCCAGCAGCCCAGGACTAGCGGGAGTTGGCGAGCAGTACTTC. The variable domain in full, completed from reference TRBV11-3 and TRBJ2-7, reads EAGVVQSPRYKIIEKKQPVAFWCNPISGHNTLYWYLQNLGQGPELLIRYENEEAVDDSQLPKDRFSAERLKGVDSTLKIQPAELGDSAVYLCASSPGLAGVGEQYFGPGTRLTVT.

CDR3 sequence: CASVPTGTNYGYTF. The CDR3 DNA reads as TGTGCCAGTGTCCCGACAGGGACTAACTATGGCTACACCTTC. This sequence joins TRBV19 and TRBJ1-2; 7 nucleotides align to TRBD1. This CDR3 has 14 amino acids. Germline assignment: CDR1 LNHDA and CDR2 SQIVND (reference sequence). The J segment lost 0 bases and the V segment lost 8 bases, leaving 6 bases of the junction unmatched.

The CDR3 is CASSPGLAGVKNEQFF. The CDR3 region has the DNA TGTGCCAGCAGCCCCGGACTAGCGGGAGTTAAGAATGAGCAGTTCTTC. The chain employs TRBV7-8 and TRBJ2-1; 13 nucleotides match TRBD2. The CDR3 spans 16 residues. Per the germline V gene, CDR1 is SGHVS and CDR2 is FQNEAQ. Losses at the gene ends were 5 bases for V and 7 bases for J; bases not matched to a gene: 8.

This chain uses TRBV2 with TRBJ1-2, with D unclear. The CDR3 is 11 amino acids. The V gene's germline CDR1 is SNHLY and CDR2 FYNNEI. Trimming stripped 6 bases from V and 7 bases from J, with 9 bases between. CDR3 nucleotide sequence: TGTGCCAGCAGGTACAGCGGTGGCTACACCTTC. Its protein product is CASRYSGGYTF.

The chain employs TRBV4-1 and TRBJ2-7; no reliable D call. Trimming took 3 bases from V and 6 from J, leaving 18 bases between them. The V gene's germline CDR1 is MGHRA and CDR2 YSYEKL. The CDR3 is 15 amino acids. The CDR3 nucleotides are TGCGCCAGCAGCCAGGCTAATTTGATCCTAGGCGAGCAGTACTTC. Its protein product is CASSQANLILGEQYF.

This chain joins TRBV5-1 and TRBJ1-4, with a weak D call TRBD1 (6 bases). CDR1 SGHRS and CDR2 YFSETQ come from the germline V gene. The CDR3 is 15 amino acids. The V and J ends lost 6 bases and 4 bases respectively, with 16 bases between them. DNA for the CDR3: TGCGCCAGCAAAACAGGGATTATAATTAATGAAAAACTGTTTTTT. As protein: CASKTGIIINEKLFF.

This clone was seen a handful of times. This chain uses TRBV15 with TRBJ2-5, with D perhaps TRBD2 (5 bases). The end of the DNA is better explained by TRBJ2-7, so the J call may be wrong. CDR3 length equals 16 residues. Germline CDR1 reads LNHNV; CDR2 reads YYDKDF (reference sequence). The DNA of the CDR3 is TGTGCCACCAGCAGAGAAGGGAGCTACCCCCCCTACGAGCAGTACTTC. Protein sequence: CATSREGSYPPYEQYF.

J is TRBJ1-3 and V is TRBV2; TRBD1 matches 7 bases. The length of the CDR3 is 15 residues. Per the germline V gene, CDR1 is SNHLY and CDR2 is FYNNEI. V dropped 6 bases and J dropped 0; count of bases not matched to a gene: 5. CDR3 coding DNA: TGTGCCAGCAGCGAAACAGGGGTCTCTGGAAACACCATATATTTT. Translated, it gives CASSETGVSGNTIYF.

The chain links TRBV7-2 to TRBJ2-7, with 7 nucleotides matching TRBD2. J gave up 3 bases and V 5 bases, and 7 bases lay outside the gene matches. This CDR3 is 14 amino acids long. Germline CDR1 and CDR2: SGHTA and FQGNSA. In nucleotides, the CDR3 is TGTGCCAGCAGCCCTACCCGGACTAGCTACGAGCAGTACTTC. As protein: CASSPTRTSYEQYF. The full variable domain, in which reference TRBV7-2 and TRBJ2-7 provide the parts outside the CDR3, is GAGVSQSPSNKVTEKGKDVELRCDPISGHTALYWYRQSLGQGLEFLIYFQGNSAPDKSGLPSDRFSAERTGGSVSTLTIQRTQQEDSAVYLCASSPTRTSYEQYFGPGTRLTVT.

The chain couples TRBV2 to TRBJ1-2; D gene uncertain. Trimming took 7 bases from V and 1 from J, leaving 16 bases between them. In germline, CDR1 is SNHLY, CDR2 FYNNEI. This CDR3 region has 15 residues. The CDR3 is CASMEAPGYNYGYTF. The DNA of the CDR3 is TGTGCCAGCATGGAGGCCCCAGGCTATAACTATGGCTACACCTTC. Using reference TRBV2 and TRBJ1-2 for the parts outside the CDR3, the full variable domain is EPEVTQTPSHQVTQMGQEVILRCVPISNHLYFYWYRQILGQKVEFLVSFYNNEISEKSEIFDDQFSVERPDGSNFTLKIRSTKLEDSAMYFCASMEAPGYNYGYTFGSGTRLTVV.

A single count supports this clone. The chain has TRBV6-5 and TRBJ2-7, with a weak D call TRBD1 (5 bases). This CDR3 is 13 amino acids long. With 2 bases removed from V and 4 bases from J, the gap between germline ends came to 9 bases. CDR1 MNHEY and CDR2 SVGAGI come from the germline V gene. The CDR3 is CASSYKTEYEQYF. The CDR3 bases are TGTGCCAGCAGTTACAAGACAGAGTACGAGCAGTACTTC.

The genes are TRBV15 and TRBJ2-5; a possible D gene is TRBD2 (5 bases). The CDR3 contains 14 residues. The V gene's germline CDR1 is LNHNV and CDR2 YYDKDF (reference sequence). Trimming took off 0 bases at V and 4 bases at J, with 9 bases between the two ends. CDR3 DNA sequence: TGTGCCACCAGCAGAGAAGACCGGGGAGAGACCCAGTACTTC. It encodes CATSREDRGETQYF.